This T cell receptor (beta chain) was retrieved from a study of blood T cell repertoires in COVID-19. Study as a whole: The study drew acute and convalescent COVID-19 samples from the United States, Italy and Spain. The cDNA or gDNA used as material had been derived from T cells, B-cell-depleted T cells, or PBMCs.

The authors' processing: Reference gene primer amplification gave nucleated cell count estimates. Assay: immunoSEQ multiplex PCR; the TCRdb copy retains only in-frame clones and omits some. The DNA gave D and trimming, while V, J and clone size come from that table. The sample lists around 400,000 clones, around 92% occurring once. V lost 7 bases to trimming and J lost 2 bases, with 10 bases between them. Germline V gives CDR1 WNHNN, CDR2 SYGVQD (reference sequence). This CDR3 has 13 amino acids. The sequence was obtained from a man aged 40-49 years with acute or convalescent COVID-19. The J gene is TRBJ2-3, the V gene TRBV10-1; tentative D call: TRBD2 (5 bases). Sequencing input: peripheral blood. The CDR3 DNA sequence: TGCGCCAGCAATCGGGATCTCACAGATACGCAGTATTTT. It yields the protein CASNRDLTDTQYF.